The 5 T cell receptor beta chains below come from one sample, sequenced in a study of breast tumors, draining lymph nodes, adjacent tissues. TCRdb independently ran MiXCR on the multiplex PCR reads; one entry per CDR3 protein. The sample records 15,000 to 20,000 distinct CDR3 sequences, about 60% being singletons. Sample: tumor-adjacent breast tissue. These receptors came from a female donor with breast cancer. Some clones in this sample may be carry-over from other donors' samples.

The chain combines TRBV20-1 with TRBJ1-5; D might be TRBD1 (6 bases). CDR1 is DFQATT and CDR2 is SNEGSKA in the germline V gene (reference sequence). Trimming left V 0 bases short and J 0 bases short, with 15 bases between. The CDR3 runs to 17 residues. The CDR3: CSARDQGTGPSNQPQHF. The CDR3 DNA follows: TGCAGTGCTAGAGATCAGGGGACCGGTCCTAGCAATCAGCCCCAGCATTTT.

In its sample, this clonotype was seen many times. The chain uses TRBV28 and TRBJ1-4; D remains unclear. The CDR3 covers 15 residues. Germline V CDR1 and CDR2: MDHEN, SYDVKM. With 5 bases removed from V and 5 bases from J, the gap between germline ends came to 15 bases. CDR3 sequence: CASSLKLFWNEKLFF. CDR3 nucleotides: TGTGCCAGCAGTCTTAAGTTGTTTTGGAATGAAAAACTGTTTTTT.

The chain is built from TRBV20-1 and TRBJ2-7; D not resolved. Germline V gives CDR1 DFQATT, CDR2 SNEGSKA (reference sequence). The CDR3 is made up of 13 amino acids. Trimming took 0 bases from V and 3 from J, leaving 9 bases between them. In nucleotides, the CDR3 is TGCAGTGCTAGAGACGAGGTCTACTACGAGCAGTACTTC. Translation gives CSARDEVYYEQYF.

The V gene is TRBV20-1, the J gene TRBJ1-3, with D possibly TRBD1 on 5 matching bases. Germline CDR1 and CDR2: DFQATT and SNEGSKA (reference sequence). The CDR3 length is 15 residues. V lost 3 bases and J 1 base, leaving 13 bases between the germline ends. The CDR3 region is CSARKAGMSGNTIYF. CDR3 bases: TGCAGTGCTAGGAAGGCAGGGATGTCTGGAAACACCATATATTTT.

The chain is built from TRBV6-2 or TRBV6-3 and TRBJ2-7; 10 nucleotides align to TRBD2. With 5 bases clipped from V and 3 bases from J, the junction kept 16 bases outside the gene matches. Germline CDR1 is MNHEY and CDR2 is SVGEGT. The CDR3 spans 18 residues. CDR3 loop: CASSKLAGAKGRFYEQYF. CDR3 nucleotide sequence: TGTGCCAGCAGTAAGCTAGCGGGAGCCAAAGGGCGGTTCTACGAGCAGTACTTC.